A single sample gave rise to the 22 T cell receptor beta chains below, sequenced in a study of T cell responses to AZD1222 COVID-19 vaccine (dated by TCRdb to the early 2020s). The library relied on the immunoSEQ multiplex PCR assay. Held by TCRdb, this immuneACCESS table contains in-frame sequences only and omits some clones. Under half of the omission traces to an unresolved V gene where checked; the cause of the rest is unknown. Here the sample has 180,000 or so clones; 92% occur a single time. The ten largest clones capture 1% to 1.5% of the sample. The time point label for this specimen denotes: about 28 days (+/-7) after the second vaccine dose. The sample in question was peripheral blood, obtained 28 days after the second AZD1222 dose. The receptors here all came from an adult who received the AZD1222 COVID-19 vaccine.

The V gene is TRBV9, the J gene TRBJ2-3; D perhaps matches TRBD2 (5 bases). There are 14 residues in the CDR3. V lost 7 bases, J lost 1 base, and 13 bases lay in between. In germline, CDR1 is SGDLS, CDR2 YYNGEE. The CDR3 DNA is TGTGCCAGCGGAAATGGACTGGGCACAGATACGCAGTATTTT. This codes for CASGNGLGTDTQYF.

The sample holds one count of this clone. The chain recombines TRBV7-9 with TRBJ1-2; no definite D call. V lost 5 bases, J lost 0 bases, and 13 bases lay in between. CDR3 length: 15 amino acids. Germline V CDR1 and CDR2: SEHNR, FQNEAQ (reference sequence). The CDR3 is CASSLPGFTNYGYTF. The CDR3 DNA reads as TGTGCCAGCAGCCTTCCGGGATTCACTAACTATGGCTACACCTTC.

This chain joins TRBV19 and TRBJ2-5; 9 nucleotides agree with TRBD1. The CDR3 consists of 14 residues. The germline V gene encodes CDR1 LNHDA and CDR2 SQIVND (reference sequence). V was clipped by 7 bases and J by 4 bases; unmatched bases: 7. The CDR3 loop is CASKGTGWTETQYF. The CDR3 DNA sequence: TGTGCCAGTAAAGGGACAGGGTGGACAGAGACCCAGTACTTC.

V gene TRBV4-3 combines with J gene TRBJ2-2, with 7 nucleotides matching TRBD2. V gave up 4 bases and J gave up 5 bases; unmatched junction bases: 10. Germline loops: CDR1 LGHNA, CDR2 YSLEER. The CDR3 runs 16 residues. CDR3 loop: CASSRAGLGGTGELFF. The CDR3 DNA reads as TGCGCCAGCAGCCGAGCTGGGCTCGGGGGGACCGGGGAGCTGTTTTTT.

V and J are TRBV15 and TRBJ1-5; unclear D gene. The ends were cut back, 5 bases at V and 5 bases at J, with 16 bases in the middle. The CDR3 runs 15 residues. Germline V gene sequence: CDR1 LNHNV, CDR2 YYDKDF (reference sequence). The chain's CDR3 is CATSRWPQQDQPQHF. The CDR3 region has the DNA TGTGCCACCAGCCGCTGGCCTCAGCAGGATCAGCCCCAGCATTTT.

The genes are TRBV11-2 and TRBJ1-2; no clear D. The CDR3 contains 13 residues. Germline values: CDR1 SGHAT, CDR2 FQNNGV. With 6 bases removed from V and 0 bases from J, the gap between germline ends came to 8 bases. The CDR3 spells CASSAGANYGYTF. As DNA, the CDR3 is TGTGCCAGCAGTGCCGGAGCTAACTATGGCTACACCTTC.

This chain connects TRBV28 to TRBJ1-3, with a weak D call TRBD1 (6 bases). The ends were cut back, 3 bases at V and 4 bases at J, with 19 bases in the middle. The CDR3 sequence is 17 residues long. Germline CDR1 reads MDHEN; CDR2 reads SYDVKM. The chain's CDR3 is CASSLPKTGLGGNTIYF. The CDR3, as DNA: TGTGCCAGCAGTTTGCCCAAAACAGGGTTGGGGGGAAACACCATATATTTT.

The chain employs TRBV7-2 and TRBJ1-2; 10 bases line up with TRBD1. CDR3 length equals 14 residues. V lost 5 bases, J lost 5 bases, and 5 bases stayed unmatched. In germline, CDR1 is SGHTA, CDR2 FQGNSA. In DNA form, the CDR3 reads TGTGCCAGCAGCCGTGGGACAGGGGAGTATGGCTACACCTTC. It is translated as CASSRGTGEYGYTF. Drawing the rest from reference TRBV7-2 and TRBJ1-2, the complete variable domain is GAGVSQSPSNKVTEKGKDVELRCDPISGHTALYWYRQSLGQGLEFLIYFQGNSAPDKSGLPSDRFSAERTGGSVSTLTIQRTQQEDSAVYLCASSRGTGEYGYTFGSGTRLTVV.

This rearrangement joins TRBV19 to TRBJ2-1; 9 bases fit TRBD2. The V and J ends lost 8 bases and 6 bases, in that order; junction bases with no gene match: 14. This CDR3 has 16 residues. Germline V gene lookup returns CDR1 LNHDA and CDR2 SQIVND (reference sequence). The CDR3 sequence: CASGQAGGSLFNEQFF. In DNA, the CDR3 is TGTGCCAGTGGCCAAGCGGGGGGTTCCCTTTTCAATGAGCAGTTCTTC.

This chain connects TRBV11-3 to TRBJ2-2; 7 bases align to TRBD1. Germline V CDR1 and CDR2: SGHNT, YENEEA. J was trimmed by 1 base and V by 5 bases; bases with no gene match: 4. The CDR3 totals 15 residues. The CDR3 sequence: CASSRGQLNTGELFF. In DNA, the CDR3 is TGTGCCAGCAGCCGGGGACAGCTGAACACCGGGGAGCTGTTTTTT.

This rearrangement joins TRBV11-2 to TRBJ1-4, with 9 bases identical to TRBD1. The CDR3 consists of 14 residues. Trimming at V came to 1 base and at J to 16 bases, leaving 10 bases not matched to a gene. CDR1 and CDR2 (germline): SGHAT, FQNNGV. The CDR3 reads CASSLVPGTGKPFF. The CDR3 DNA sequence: TGTGCCAGCAGCTTAGTCCCCGGGACAGGGAAGCCGTTTTTT. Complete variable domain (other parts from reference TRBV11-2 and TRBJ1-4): EAGVAQSPRYKIIEKRQSVAFWCNPISGHATLYWYQQILGQGPKLLIQFQNNGVVDDSQLPKDRFSAERLKGVDSTLKIQPAKLEDSAVYLCASSLVPGTGKPFFGSGTQLSVL.

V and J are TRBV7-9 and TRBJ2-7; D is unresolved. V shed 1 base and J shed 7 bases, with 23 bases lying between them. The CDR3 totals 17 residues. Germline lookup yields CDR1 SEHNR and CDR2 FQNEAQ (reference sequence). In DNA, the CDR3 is TGTGCCAGCAGCTTAGGTGTGATTTCAGTAGCTACTATAGAGCAGTACTTC. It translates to CASSLGVISVATIEQYF.

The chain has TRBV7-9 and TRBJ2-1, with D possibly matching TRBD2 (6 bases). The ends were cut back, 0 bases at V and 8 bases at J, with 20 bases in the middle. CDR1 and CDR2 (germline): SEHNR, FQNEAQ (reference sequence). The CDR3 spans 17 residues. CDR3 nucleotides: TGTGCCAGCAGCTTAGCGGGGAGAGGGGTCCGCGGGGATGAGCAGTTCTTC. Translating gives CASSLAGRGVRGDEQFF.

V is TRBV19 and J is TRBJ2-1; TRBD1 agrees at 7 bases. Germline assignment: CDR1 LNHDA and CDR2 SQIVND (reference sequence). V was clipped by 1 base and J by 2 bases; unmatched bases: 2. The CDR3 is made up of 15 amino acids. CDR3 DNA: TGTGCCAGTAGTATAGGGCAGGGGGCCTACAATGAGCAGTTCTTC. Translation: CASSIGQGAYNEQFF.

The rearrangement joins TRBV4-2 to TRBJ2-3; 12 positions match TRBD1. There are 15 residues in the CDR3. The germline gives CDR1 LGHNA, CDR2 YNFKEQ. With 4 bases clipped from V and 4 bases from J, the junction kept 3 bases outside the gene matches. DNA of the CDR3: TGTGCCAGCAGCCGAGGGACAGGGGGCGCAGATACGCAGTATTTT. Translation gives CASSRGTGGADTQYF.

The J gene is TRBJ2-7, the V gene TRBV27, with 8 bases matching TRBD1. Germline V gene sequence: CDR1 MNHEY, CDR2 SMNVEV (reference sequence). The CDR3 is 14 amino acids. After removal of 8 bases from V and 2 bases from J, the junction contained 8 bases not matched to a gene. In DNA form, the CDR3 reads TGTGCCAGCTCAGCCCCGGGACAGGCCTACGAGCAGTACTTC. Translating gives CASSAPGQAYEQYF.

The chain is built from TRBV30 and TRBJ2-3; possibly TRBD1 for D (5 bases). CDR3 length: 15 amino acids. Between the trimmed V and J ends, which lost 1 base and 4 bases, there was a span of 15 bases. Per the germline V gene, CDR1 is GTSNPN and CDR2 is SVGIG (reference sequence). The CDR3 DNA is TGTGCCTGGAGTGGGAACACTATAGGGGCAGATACGCAGTATTTT. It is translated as CAWSGNTIGADTQYF.

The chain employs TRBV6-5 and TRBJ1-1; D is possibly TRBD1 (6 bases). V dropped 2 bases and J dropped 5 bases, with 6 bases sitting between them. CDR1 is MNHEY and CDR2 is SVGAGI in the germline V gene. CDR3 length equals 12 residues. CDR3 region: CASSYGTTEAFF. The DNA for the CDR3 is TGTGCCAGCAGTTACGGGACAACTGAAGCTTTCTTT.

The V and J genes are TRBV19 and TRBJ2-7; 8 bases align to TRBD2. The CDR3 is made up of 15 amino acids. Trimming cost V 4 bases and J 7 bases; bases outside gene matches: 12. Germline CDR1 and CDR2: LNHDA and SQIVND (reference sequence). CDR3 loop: CASSNPAAGGGEQYF. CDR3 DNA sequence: TGTGCCAGTAGTAACCCCGCTGCGGGGGGCGGGGAGCAGTACTTC.

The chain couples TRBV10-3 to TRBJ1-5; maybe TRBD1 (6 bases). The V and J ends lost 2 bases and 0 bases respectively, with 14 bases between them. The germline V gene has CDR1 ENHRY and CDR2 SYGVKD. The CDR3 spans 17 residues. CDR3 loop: CAISEAGGVYSNQPQHF. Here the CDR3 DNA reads TGTGCCATCAGTGAGGCGGGGGGCGTCTATAGCAATCAGCCCCAGCATTTT.

As DNA, the CDR3 is TGTGCCAGCAGTTTATGGGGTGGCTCAGGACGCACCGGGGAGCTGTTTTTT. It specifies CASSLWGGSGRTGELFF. The rearrangement links TRBV27 to TRBJ2-2, with D unresolved. The V end was cut by 1 base, the J end by 4 bases, with 16 bases between. The CDR3 totals 17 residues. The V gene's germline CDR1 is MNHEY and CDR2 SMNVEV (reference sequence).

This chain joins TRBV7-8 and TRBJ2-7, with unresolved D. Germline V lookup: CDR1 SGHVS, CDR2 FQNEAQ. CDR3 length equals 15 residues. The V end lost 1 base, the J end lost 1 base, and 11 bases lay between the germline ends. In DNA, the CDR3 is TGTGCCAGCAGCTTAGAGTGGGTGCGGTCCTACGAGCAGTACTTC. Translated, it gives CASSLEWVRSYEQYF. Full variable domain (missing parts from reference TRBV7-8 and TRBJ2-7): GAGVSQSPRYKVAKRGQDVALRCDPISGHVSLFWYQQALGQGPEFLTYFQNEAQLDKSGLPSDRFFAERPEGSVSTLKIQRTQQEDSAVYLCASSLEWVRSYEQYFGPGTRLTVT.